One and the same sample provided the 26 T cell receptor beta chains below, sequenced in a study of early T cells in non-severe SARS-CoV-2 infection. Using its own MiXCR run on the 5' RACE reads, TCRdb lists one record per CDR3 protein. The sample has tens of thousands of distinct CDR3 sequences; about an eighth are singletons. Specimen: whole blood, collected at baseline. These receptors all come from an adult who was a healthcare worker with PCR-confirmed SARS-CoV-2 infection or an uninfected control (not recorded which).

The sample holds a few counts of this clonotype. The genes are TRBV18 and TRBJ1-2; tentatively, D is TRBD1 (5 bases). The CDR3 extends over 14 amino acids. V was cut by 1 base and J by 4 bases, with 10 bases left in between. CDR1 and CDR2 (germline): KGHSH, LQKENI. CDR3 coding DNA: TGTGCCAGCTCACCACGGGACGGTTCCTATGGCTACACCTTC. Its protein product is CASSPRDGSYGYTF.

The chain recombines TRBV29-1 with TRBJ2-5, with TRBD1 matching 9 bases. Germline V gene sequence: CDR1 SQVTM, CDR2 ANQGSEA. This CDR3 comprises 13 residues. The V segment lost 3 bases and the J segment 5 bases; nucleotides outside the gene matches: 4. CDR3 sequence: CSVDQTGGETQYF. The DNA of the CDR3 is TGCAGCGTTGACCAGACAGGGGGTGAGACCCAGTACTTC.

This clonotype has just a few counts. The V gene is TRBV20-1, the J gene TRBJ1-4, with a possible D match to TRBD1 (5 bases). The V gene lost 1 base and the J gene lost 3 bases, with 15 bases spanning the gap. The germline CDR1 and CDR2 sequences are DFQATT and SNEGSKA (reference sequence). The CDR3 is made up of 16 amino acids. The CDR3: CSARASGLGANEKLFF. Here the CDR3 DNA reads TGCAGTGCTAGAGCATCAGGGCTTGGGGCTAATGAAAAACTGTTTTTT.

The chain recombines TRBV6-2 or TRBV6-3 with TRBJ2-1; 8 positions match TRBD1. V lost 6 bases to trimming and J lost 9 bases; unmatched junction nucleotides: 4. The CDR3 consists of 12 residues. CDR1 and CDR2 (germline): MNHEY, SVGEGT. CDR3 in DNA: TGTGCCAGCAGCAGGGGGCGCATTGAGCAGTTCTTC. This translates into CASSRGRIEQFF.

There are many counts of this clonotype. The J gene is TRBJ1-5, the V gene TRBV2, with D unclear. Germline V lookup: CDR1 SNHLY, CDR2 FYNNEI. Trimming took off 2 bases at V and 0 bases at J, with 5 bases between the two ends. This CDR3 is 14 amino acids long. The CDR3 bases are TGTGCCAGCAGTGAATCTTATAGCAATCAGCCCCAGCATTTT. Encoded protein: CASSESYSNQPQHF. Full variable domain (outside the CDR3, taken from reference TRBV2 and TRBJ1-5): EPEVTQTPSHQVTQMGQEVILRCVPISNHLYFYWYRQILGQKVEFLVSFYNNEISEKSEIFDDQFSVERPDGSNFTLKIRSTKLEDSAMYFCASSESYSNQPQHFGDGTRLSIL.

This clonotype was seen repeatedly, ten times or more. V is TRBV4-1 and J is TRBJ1-6; a weak D match, TRBD1 (5 bases). Per the germline V gene, CDR1 is MGHRA and CDR2 is YSYEKL. The germline V and J ends were trimmed by 3 bases and 9 bases, with 15 bases remaining between them. CDR3 size: 15 residues. The CDR3 DNA reads TGCGCCAGCAGCCATCCTGGAGGGACCAGTTCACCCCTCCACTTT. The encoded protein is CASSHPGGTSSPLHF.

The chain joins TRBV11-2 to TRBJ2-5; 8 positions agree with TRBD1. Germline V gene data show CDR1 as SGHAT and CDR2 as FQNNGV. This CDR3 is 15 amino acids long. Trimming removed 1 base from V and 0 bases from J; junction bases left unmatched: 1. The CDR3 loop reads CASSLGQGYQETQYF. CDR3 nucleotide sequence: TGTGCCAGCAGCTTAGGACAGGGGTACCAAGAGACCCAGTACTTC.

The rearrangement uses TRBV27 and TRBJ2-3, with 7 bases fitting TRBD1. Trimming took 5 bases from V and 1 from J; bases not matched to a gene: 15. Germline-derived CDR1 and CDR2 are MNHEY and SMNVEV (reference sequence). The CDR3 is 18 amino acids. The CDR3 here is CASSLRFRQGRGTDTQYF. Written as DNA, the CDR3 is TGTGCCAGCAGTCTTAGATTTCGACAGGGAAGAGGCACAGATACGCAGTATTTT.

This clonotype has only a few counts. The chain has TRBV5-1 and TRBJ2-5; D call uncertain. The CDR3 consists of 14 residues. Trimming took 5 bases from V and 0 from J, leaving 11 bases between them. In germline, CDR1 is SGHRS, CDR2 YFSETQ. CDR3 in DNA: TGCGCCAGCAGTCCGGAGCCGTACCAAGAGACCCAGTACTTC. Translating it yields CASSPEPYQETQYF.

CDR3 region: CASSRDRDAAFF. In nucleotides, the CDR3 is TGTGCCAGCAGCCGGGACAGGGATGCCGCTTTCTTT. The genes are TRBV14 and TRBJ1-1; 9 bases align to TRBD1. Germline assignment: CDR1 SGHDN and CDR2 FVKESK. The length of the CDR3 is 12 residues. The V and J ends lost 4 bases and 11 bases, in that order; junction bases with no gene match: 5. Filled out from reference TRBV14 and TRBJ1-1, the complete variable domain reads EAGVTQFPSHSVIEKGQTVTLRCDPISGHDNLYWYRRVMGKEIKFLLHFVKESKQDESGMPNNRFLAERTGGTYSTLKVQPAELEDSGVYFCASSRDRDAAFFGQGTRLTVV.

This clonotype was counted a few times. The CDR3 bases are TGCGCCAGCAGCGAAGGGGGATTCCTTAGCTCCTATAATTCACCCCTCCACTTT. Protein sequence: CASSEGGFLSSYNSPLHF. V is TRBV5-1 and J is TRBJ1-6; TRBD1 is a possible D gene (6 bases). V was clipped by 4 bases and J by 0 bases, with 17 bases between them. The germline CDR1 and CDR2 sequences are SGHRS and YFSETQ. The length of the CDR3 is 18 residues.

V gene TRBV11-2 combines with J gene TRBJ1-3; D call uncertain. CDR3 length equals 15 residues. Germline CDR1 is SGHAT and CDR2 is FQNNGV. Trimming took off 2 bases at V and 0 bases at J, with 8 bases between the two ends. CDR3 coding DNA: TGTGCCAGCAGCTTAACCGAGAGCTCTGGAAACACCATATATTTT. Its translation: CASSLTESSGNTIYF.

This clonotype was observed a few times. The chain combines TRBV19 with TRBJ1-6; 8 bases are shared with TRBD1. Looked up from germline, CDR1 is LNHDA and CDR2 is SQIVND (reference sequence). Trimming cost V 4 bases and J 9 bases; bases outside gene matches: 8. CDR3 length: 15 amino acids. The CDR3 here is CASSTIGTGGSPLHF. CDR3 sequence (DNA): TGTGCCAGTAGTACTATCGGGACAGGAGGTTCACCCCTCCACTTT.

This chain joins TRBV12-3 or TRBV12-4 and TRBJ1-1; D unresolved. This CDR3 region has 17 residues. With 5 bases removed from V and 3 bases from J, the gap between germline ends came to 22 bases. The CDR3: CASSPQVTRTRHTEAFF. The CDR3 DNA follows: TGTGCCAGCAGTCCGCAGGTCACCCGAACCCGGCACACTGAAGCTTTCTTT.

This clonotype was found a few times. The rearrangement uses TRBV27 and TRBJ2-2; no firm D call. CDR3 length equals 15 residues. CDR1 and CDR2 from the germline V gene are MNHEY and SMNVEV (reference sequence). V shed 7 bases and J shed 7 bases, with 19 bases lying between them. The CDR3 is CASTLDAARVGELFF. CDR3 DNA: TGTGCCAGCACCCTGGACGCTGCGAGAGTCGGGGAGCTGTTTTTT.

Ten or more counts support this clonotype. V is TRBV4-1 and J is TRBJ1-5; 7 nucleotides agree with TRBD1. There are 15 residues in the CDR3. V lost 4 bases, J lost 5 bases, and 8 bases stayed unmatched. CDR1 and CDR2 from the germline V gene are MGHRA and YSYEKL. CDR3 residues: CASSRTDRLDQPQHF. The CDR3 nucleotides are TGCGCCAGCAGCCGCACGGACAGGTTAGATCAGCCCCAGCATTTT.

Many counts were recorded for this clonotype. The rearrangement uses TRBV4-1 and TRBJ1-1; D not resolved. V was pared by 1 base and J by 7 bases, with 7 bases between. CDR3 size: 12 residues. Germline V gene lookup returns CDR1 MGHRA and CDR2 YSYEKL. The CDR3 sequence is CASSQGRGEAFF. In DNA form, the CDR3 reads TGCGCCAGCAGCCAAGGGCGGGGTGAAGCTTTCTTT.

Only a few counts were recorded for this clonotype. This rearrangement joins TRBV11-2 to TRBJ1-2; tentatively, D is TRBD1 (5 bases). V shed 1 base and J shed 3 bases, with 12 bases lying between them. This CDR3 is built from 15 residues. Germline V gene lookup returns CDR1 SGHAT and CDR2 FQNNGV. The CDR3 nucleotides are TGTGCCAGCAGCTTAGGGGCTGGGGCCTACTATGGCTACACCTTC. Amino acids: CASSLGAGAYYGYTF.

This clonotype was found many times. The rearrangement links TRBV29-1 to TRBJ2-3, with D perhaps being TRBD1 or TRBD2 (5 bases each). CDR3 length: 12 amino acids. Germline V CDR1 and CDR2: SQVTM, ANQGSEA. Trimming stripped 3 bases from V and 4 bases from J, with 8 bases between. The CDR3, as DNA: TGCAGCGTTGATGGGGGTTCAGATACGCAGTATTTT. Translation: CSVDGGSDTQYF.

In this sample, this clonotype turned up a few times. J is TRBJ2-3 and V is TRBV29-1; perhaps TRBD2 as D (6 bases). V was clipped by 2 bases and J by 1 base, with 19 bases between them. This CDR3 is built from 17 residues. In germline, CDR1 is SQVTM, CDR2 ANQGSEA. The CDR3 sequence: CSVELASAGSGTDTQYF. DNA for the CDR3: TGCAGCGTTGAACTGGCTTCGGCGGGGAGTGGCACAGATACGCAGTATTTT.

This chain links TRBV15 with TRBJ1-6, with 9 bases that match TRBD1. Germline CDR1 reads LNHNV; CDR2 reads YYDKDF (reference sequence). The CDR3 extends over 15 amino acids. Germline trimming cut 2 bases from V and 7 bases from J; bases unmatched to any gene: 3. Here the CDR3 DNA reads TGTGCCACCAGCAGAACCGGGACAGGGAATTCACCCCTCCACTTT. Translation: CATSRTGTGNSPLHF.

There are many counts of this clonotype. The V gene is TRBV6-5, the J gene TRBJ2-7; 12 nucleotides align to TRBD1. The CDR3 contains 16 residues. The J segment lost 9 bases and the V segment lost 4 bases, leaving 13 bases of the junction unmatched. The germline V gene has CDR1 MNHEY and CDR2 SVGAGI. This CDR3 reads CASSSPGTGGRVRQYF. The CDR3 DNA is TGTGCCAGCAGTTCCCCCGGGACAGGGGGCAGGGTGCGGCAGTACTTC.

The chain recombines TRBV28 with TRBJ2-3, with D uncertain. The CDR3 extends over 16 amino acids. Deletions cut 2 bases from V and 0 bases from J, with 12 bases between. From germline, CDR1 is MDHEN and CDR2 SYDVKM. CDR3 in amino acids: CASSLLWGPSTDTQYF. The DNA for the CDR3 is TGTGCCAGCAGTTTACTCTGGGGTCCAAGCACAGATACGCAGTATTTT.

This clonotype came up a few times. The chain combines TRBV6-1 with TRBJ1-1; 8 nucleotides line up with TRBD1. Germline V gene data show CDR1 as MNHNS and CDR2 as SASEGT. The junction had 9 bases not matched to a gene; V was cut back by 5 bases and J by 10 bases. The CDR3 is made up of 13 amino acids. As DNA, the CDR3 is TGTGCCAGCAGTCAAGACCTCAGGGGGCTAGCTTTCTTT. Translation gives CASSQDLRGLAFF.

This sequence joins TRBV27 and TRBJ2-7; 11 bases agree with TRBD2. The J segment lost 3 bases and the V segment lost 4 bases, leaving 2 bases of the junction unmatched. Germline V gene lookup returns CDR1 MNHEY and CDR2 SMNVEV (reference sequence). The CDR3 is made up of 14 amino acids. The CDR3 sequence: CASSWLAGGYEQYF. The CDR3 DNA reads TGTGCCAGCAGTTGGCTAGCGGGGGGCTACGAGCAGTACTTC.

This clonotype was counted between two and nine times. One junction end disagrees with the germline gene, perhaps due to a read error. V is TRBV6-2 or TRBV6-3 and J is TRBJ1-1; tentatively, D is TRBD1 (6 bases). Germline CDR1 reads MNHEY; CDR2 reads SVGEGT. The CDR3 is made up of 14 amino acids. The CDR3 DNA sequence: TGTGCCAGTCGCGCCACAGGGTTGGGCACTGAAGTTTTCTTT. It specifies CASRATGLGTEVFF.